Listed below are T cell receptor beta chains from one sample, sequenced in a study of cytomegalovirus exposure and HLA in healthy donors. Only in-frame clones appear in the TCRdb table, and some are missing; sequencing was by immunoSEQ multiplex PCR. The profile shows about 88,000 clones, about 77% of them singletons. The sample comprised PBMCs. Receptors originate from a woman aged 35 to 49 in good health and CMV-seronegative. Each CDR3 is given with its conserved first and last residue. The D gene is left open where the match is weak. Not every row has a clone size; where given, it reads once, few, many or a size class.

v_gene	abundance	d_gene	j_gene	CDR3aa	CDR3nt
TRBV25-1	-	-	TRBJ1-1	CASSQITEAFF	TGTGCCAGCAGCCAAATCACTGAAGCTTTCTTT
TRBV7-9	few	-	TRBJ1-1	CASSGPSDGSDTEAFF	TGTGCCAGCAGCGGACCCTCGGATGGGAGTGACACTGAAGCTTTCTTT
TRBV20-1	once	-	TRBJ1-3	CGGDIKNTIYF	TGCGGGGGGGACATAAAAAACACCATATATTTT
TRBV6-6	few	-	TRBJ1-5	CASSYGGIGGPQPQHF	TGTGCCAGCAGTTACGGGGGAATCGGGGGGCCTCAGCCCCAGCATTTT
TRBV4-2	-	-	TRBJ2-7	CASSQTNGGNYEQYF	TGTGCCAGCAGCCAAACTAACGGGGGTAACTACGAGCAGTACTTC
TRBV4-1	-	TRBD2	TRBJ2-7	CASSQSLAGGIYEQYF	TGCGCCAGCAGCCAAAGCCTAGCGGGGGGGATCTACGAGCAGTACTTC
TRBV30	-	-	TRBJ1-1	CAWRVMGAFHTEAFF	TGTGCCTGGAGGGTGATGGGGGCGTTTCACACTGAAGCTTTCTTT
TRBV5-1	-	TRBD1	TRBJ1-2	CASSLGDRTASNYGYTF	TGCGCCAGCAGCTTGGGGGACAGGACCGCCTCCAACTATGGCTACACCTTC
TRBV9	-	-	TRBJ2-1	CASSTPTGTEQFF	TGTGCCAGCAGCACCCCCACAGGGACTGAGCAGTTCTTC
TRBV4-1	-	-	TRBJ2-1	CASSRGPWEEQFF	TGCGCCAGCAGCCGCGGGCCCTGGGAAGAGCAGTTCTTC
TRBV18	-	-	TRBJ1-2	CASSPDSHYGYTF	TGTGCCAGCTCACCCGACAGCCACTATGGCTACACCTTC
TRBV30	-	TRBD2	TRBJ2-7	CAWSLLGSGGEQYF	TGTGCCTGGAGTCTCTTGGGGAGCGGGGGGGAGCAGTACTTC
TRBV5-1	few	-	TRBJ1-4	CASSLAGKPEKLFF	TGCGCCAGCAGCTTGGCAGGGAAGCCTGAAAAACTGTTTTTT
TRBV5-1	-	-	TRBJ1-4	CASSLSAATNEKLFF	TGCGCCAGCAGCTTGAGCGCGGCAACTAATGAAAAACTGTTTTTT
TRBV2	-	TRBD2	TRBJ2-7	CASSGIGGVPYEQYF	TGTGCCAGCAGCGGGATTGGGGGGGTTCCCTACGAGCAGTACTTC
TRBV9	few	-	TRBJ1-6	CASSQRGNSPLHF	TGTGCCAGCAGTCAACGAGGTAATTCACCCCTCCACTTT
TRBV19	once	TRBD1	TRBJ1-2	CASRGQGVRGYTF	TGTGCCAGTAGGGGACAGGGGGTACGAGGCTACACCTTC
TRBV9	few	TRBD2	TRBJ2-3	CASSSRTSGGLSTDTQYF	TGTGCCAGCAGCTCACGGACTAGCGGGGGGCTAAGCACAGATACGCAGTATTTT
TRBV6-5	-	TRBD1	TRBJ1-2	CASRAGTGGGYTF	TGTGCCAGCAGAGCCGGGACAGGTGGTGGCTACACCTTC
TRBV29-1	-	-	TRBJ1-4	CSVEGAADNEKLFF	TGCAGCGTTGAAGGGGCAGCAGATAATGAAAAACTGTTTTTT
TRBV9	-	TRBD2	TRBJ2-1	CASSRWWSGVYNEQFF	TGTGCCAGCAGCCGCTGGTGGAGCGGGGTATACAATGAGCAGTTCTTC
TRBV6-6	few	-	TRBJ2-7	CASSYLGVPYEQYF	TGTGCCAGCAGTTACTTAGGGGTTCCATACGAGCAGTACTTC
TRBV10-1	-	TRBD1	TRBJ2-2	CANRTGRTGELFF	TGCGCCAACCGGACAGGGAGAACCGGGGAGCTGTTTTTT
TRBV4-1	-	-	TRBJ2-1	CASSQDPGDNEQFF	TGCGCCAGCAGCCAAGATCCGGGTGACAATGAGCAGTTCTTC
TRBV2	-	TRBD2	TRBJ2-7	CASRGLAGEQYF	TGTGCCAGCAGGGGACTAGCGGGTGAGCAGTACTTC
TRBV6-4	-	TRBD1	TRBJ1-5	CASRATGRNQPQHF	TGTGCCAGCAGGGCGACAGGGAGGAATCAGCCCCAGCATTTT
TRBV5-4	once	-	TRBJ2-2	CASSLAVGGARDGELFF	TGTGCCAGCAGCTTGGCCGTTGGAGGGGCCCGGGACGGGGAGCTGTTTTTT
TRBV5-1	-	TRBD1	TRBJ2-3	CASSLSPRGQGQLTQYF	TGCGCCAGCAGCTTGTCCCCGAGGGGACAGGGGCAGCTTACGCAGTATTTT
TRBV19	few	TRBD1	TRBJ2-7	CASSLSGGQSYEQYF	TGTGCCAGTAGTCTCTCAGGGGGCCAGTCCTACGAGCAGTACTTC
TRBV28	-	-	TRBJ2-7	CASRPSGASYEQYF	TGTGCCAGCCGTCCTTCGGGAGCCTCCTACGAGCAGTACTTC
TRBV6-5	-	-	TRBJ2-1	CASTGRKDYNEQFF	TGTGCCAGCACCGGCAGGAAAGACTACAATGAGCAGTTCTTC
TRBV10-1	-	TRBD2	TRBJ2-7	CAGRTSGGITYEQYF	TGCGCCGGGAGGACTAGCGGGGGGATTACCTACGAGCAGTACTTC
TRBV6-5	-	-	TRBJ1-4	CASSPLTAGGEKLFF	TGTGCCAGCAGTCCTCTAACGGCAGGTGGAGAAAAACTGTTTTTT
TRBV7-9	-	-	TRBJ2-6	CASSLAVSNRAGANVLTF	TGTGCCAGCAGCTTAGCCGTTTCGAACAGGGCTGGGGCCAACGTCCTGACTTTC
TRBV11-2	few	-	TRBJ1-6	CASSLGGRGMSSPLHF	TGTGCCAGCAGCTTAGGGGGGCGGGGGATGTCTTCACCCCTCCACTTT
TRBV28	-	TRBD1	TRBJ2-7	CASSFATGGSYEQYF	TGTGCCAGCAGTTTCGCAACAGGGGGATCCTACGAGCAGTACTTC
TRBV7-8	-	TRBD2	TRBJ2-5	CASSLVRPGLARETQYF	TGTGCCAGCAGCTTAGTTCGGCCGGGACTAGCCAGAGAGACCCAGTACTTC
TRBV2	-	-	TRBJ1-2	CASSPQGGYGYTF	TGTGCCAGCAGTCCACAGGGTGGCTATGGCTACACCTTC
TRBV4-3	-	-	TRBJ2-7	CASSQSFPSREQYF	TGCGCCAGCAGCCAATCCTTCCCTAGCCGCGAGCAGTACTTC
TRBV7-3	-	-	TRBJ1-1	CASSLTGSTEAFF	TGTGCCAGCAGCCTCACAGGGTCCACTGAAGCTTTCTTT
TRBV19	-	TRBD1	TRBJ1-6	CASSFNRQGDSPLHF	TGTGCCAGTAGTTTCAATCGACAGGGGGACTCACCCCTCCACTTT
TRBV2	-	TRBD1	TRBJ2-7	CASKWTGGSNEQYF	TGTGCCAGCAAATGGACAGGGGGCTCGAACGAGCAGTACTTC
TRBV7-9	-	TRBD1	TRBJ1-1	CASSPTRDSREAFF	TGTGCCAGCAGCCCAACCAGGGACAGTCGTGAGGCTTTCTTT
TRBV18	-	-	TRBJ2-3	CASSPQGNTQYF	TGTGCCAGCTCACCACAGGGGAATACGCAGTATTTT
TRBV7-2	-	-	TRBJ1-2	CASSLGTPNYGYTF	TGTGCCAGCAGCTTAGGGACACCCAACTATGGCTACACCTTC
TRBV19	-	-	TRBJ1-3	CASRIQGSGNTIYF	TGTGCCAGTAGAATTCAGGGGTCTGGAAACACCATATATTTT
TRBV18	-	-	TRBJ1-2	CASSPSVNTGEPYGYTF	TGTGCCAGCTCACCGTCGGTAAATACCGGGGAGCCTTATGGCTACACCTTC
TRBV20-1	-	-	TRBJ1-3	CSASTDSGIYF	TGCAGTGCTAGTACCGACTCCGGCATATATTTT
TRBV7-9	-	-	TRBJ1-1	CASTTVRDTEAFF	TGTGCCAGCACCACAGTGAGGGACACTGAAGCTTTCTTT
TRBV6-5	-	-	TRBJ1-1	CASSYYDRPQEAFF	TGTGCCAGCAGTTACTACGACAGGCCACAGGAGGCTTTCTTT